Here is one T cell receptor beta chain with its context. The sample is drawn from a study of blood T cell repertoires in COVID-19. Study in general: The study drew acute and convalescent COVID-19 samples from the United States, Italy and Spain. T cells, B-cell-depleted T cells, or PBMCs supplied cDNA or gDNA.

In the source study's methods: Reference gene primer amplification gave nucleated cell count estimates. Some clones are missing from TCRdb's copy, which holds only in-frame ones; the method was immunoSEQ multiplex PCR. V, J and clone size are taken as reported in that table, and D and trimming were inferred from the DNA itself. The sample records some 190,000 clones, around 90% being singletons. Losses at the gene ends were 8 bases for V and 8 bases for J; bases not matched to a gene: 1. CDR3 length equals 11 residues. Germline V gives CDR1 SNHLY, CDR2 FYNNEI. The chain links TRBV2 to TRBJ2-2; 8 bases fit TRBD1. This sequence originates from a human donor in a cohort sampled during active COVID-19. The sequenced material came from peripheral blood. The CDR3 nucleotides are TGTGCCAGCCAGGGGGCTGGGGAGCTGTTTTTT. Translating it yields CASQGAGELFF.